These 3 T cell receptor beta chains were sequenced from one sample in a study of blood T cell repertoires in COVID-19. TCRdb keeps only in-frame clones here, not all; method: immunoSEQ multiplex PCR. The sample lists approximately 68,000 clones; more than 80% were seen once. The specimen was peripheral blood. The receptors were gathered from a woman of 80 years or more with active or convalescent COVID-19.

The chain is built from TRBV5-6 and TRBJ1-4; D unclear. V was clipped by 3 bases and J by 8 bases, with 14 bases between them. This CDR3 is 14 amino acids long. Per germline, CDR1 SGHDT and CDR2 YYEEEE. CDR3 sequence (DNA): TGTGCCAGCAGCTCCGACCCAGGTGGGGAAAAACTGTTTTTT. It encodes CASSSDPGGEKLFF.

This chain joins TRBV30 and TRBJ2-7; D is unclear. The germline CDR1 and CDR2 sequences are GTSNPN and SVGIG (reference sequence). The CDR3 contains 14 residues. Trimming left V 2 bases short and J 4 bases short, with 15 bases between. CDR3 DNA: TGTGCCTGGAGTTTTAAAAGAGGCTCGTACGAGCAGTACTTC. Encoded protein: CAWSFKRGSYEQYF.

The V call is TRBV20-1, the J call TRBJ2-7; perhaps TRBD1 as D (5 bases). The CDR3 has 11 amino acids. Deletions cut 3 bases from V and 6 bases from J, with 9 bases between. Germline loops: CDR1 DFQATT, CDR2 SNEGSKA (reference sequence). The CDR3 reads CSASPDIEQYF. The CDR3 DNA sequence: TGCAGTGCTAGTCCGGACATCGAGCAGTACTTC.